These 25 T cell receptor beta chains originate from one sample sequenced in a study of T cells after posttransplantation cyclophosphamide. This table comes from immunoSEQ multiplex PCR, and its TCRdb copy is limited to in-frame clones, with some not included. Of 23,000 or so clones in the sample, roughly 98% were seen once. Sequenced material: naive CD8+ T cells sorted from PBMCs. The receptor set was obtained from a man aged 40-50 years in good health, CMV-negative, and a related stem cell transplant donor.

The chain joins TRBV5-4 to TRBJ2-5; 7 bases agree with TRBD2. This CDR3 region has 14 residues. Per germline, CDR1 SGHNT and CDR2 YYREEE (reference sequence). With V trimmed by 0 bases and J by 3 bases, 2 bases remained unmatched. In DNA form, the CDR3 reads TGTGCCAGCAGCTTGGGGGCGGGAGAAGAGACCCAGTACTTC. This codes for CASSLGAGEETQYF. The whole variable domain, filled in from reference TRBV5-4 and TRBJ2-5, reads ETGVTQSPTHLIKTRGQQVTLRCSSQSGHNTVSWYQQALGQGPQFIFQYYREEENGRGNFPPRFSGLQFPNYSSELNVNALELDDSALYLCASSLGAGEETQYFGPGTRLLVL.

The rearrangement links TRBV6-1 to TRBJ2-5, with a tentative D call TRBD1 (5 bases). Trimming removed 5 bases from V and 2 bases from J, with 15 bases in between. Per germline, CDR1 MNHNS and CDR2 SASEGT. CDR3 length equals 15 residues. The chain's CDR3 is CASSTQDSIQETQYF. The DNA of the CDR3 is TGTGCCAGCAGTACCCAAGACAGCATACAAGAGACCCAGTACTTC.

The chain combines TRBV7-2 with TRBJ2-5; tentative D call: TRBD1 (5 bases). V shed 5 bases and J shed 1 base, with 14 bases lying between them. The CDR3 is 15 amino acids. Germline CDR1 and CDR2: SGHTA and FQGNSA. CDR3 nucleotide sequence: TGTGCCAGCAGCGTCTTCGGCAGGGCCCAAGAGACCCAGTACTTC. Its translation is CASSVFGRAQETQYF.

This chain links TRBV6-6 with TRBJ1-5; perhaps TRBD1 as D (5 bases). V was shortened by 8 bases and J by 2 bases, with 10 bases between the two germline ends. This CDR3 has 13 residues. The germline V gene has CDR1 MNHNY and CDR2 SVGAGI (reference sequence). This CDR3 is CASSTGRNQPQHF. The CDR3 DNA reads TGTGCCAGCTCCACAGGCCGCAATCAGCCCCAGCATTTT.

V usage is TRBV2 and J usage is TRBJ2-1; D unclear. Germline V gene data show CDR1 as SNHLY and CDR2 as FYNNEI. With 8 bases removed from V and 7 bases from J, the gap between germline ends came to 12 bases. The CDR3 is 12 amino acids. The CDR3 loop reads CASPFGENEQFF. The CDR3, as DNA: TGTGCCAGCCCGTTTGGAGAAAATGAGCAGTTCTTC. The whole variable domain, filled in from reference TRBV2 and TRBJ2-1, reads EPEVTQTPSHQVTQMGQEVILRCVPISNHLYFYWYRQILGQKVEFLVSFYNNEISEKSEIFDDQFSVERPDGSNFTLKIRSTKLEDSAMYFCASPFGENEQFFGPGTRLTVL.

CDR3 sequence (DNA): TGTGCCAGTAGTTCGGGACAGCGCGCTAACTATGGCTACACCTTC. It codes for CASSSGQRANYGYTF. V and J are TRBV19 and TRBJ1-2; TRBD1 matches 7 bases. CDR1 and CDR2 from the germline V gene are LNHDA and SQIVND (reference sequence). Trimming took 5 bases from V and 0 from J; bases not matched to a gene: 6. The CDR3 runs to 15 residues.

V gene TRBV28 combines with J gene TRBJ1-1; possible D gene TRBD1, 6 bases. CDR3 length: 20 residues. The ends were cut back, 4 bases at V and 2 bases at J, with 29 bases in the middle. The germline V gene encodes CDR1 MDHEN and CDR2 SYDVKM. The CDR3 coding sequence is TGTGCCAGCAGTTACATATACGTGATACAGGGATCTGATATTAACACTGAAGCTTTCTTT. It specifies CASSYIYVIQGSDINTEAFF.

This chain joins TRBV6-5 and TRBJ2-1; 10 nucleotides align to TRBD2. Germline CDR1 is MNHEY and CDR2 is SVGAGI. The CDR3 is made up of 16 amino acids. The V gene end was trimmed by 1 base and the J gene end by 6 bases; junction bases not matched to a gene: 6. CDR3 sequence: CASSYLLAGVLNEQFF. CDR3 in DNA: TGTGCCAGCAGTTACTTGCTAGCGGGAGTTCTCAATGAGCAGTTCTTC.

The J gene is TRBJ2-1, the V gene TRBV27; D gene uncertain. This CDR3 has 15 residues. V was pared by 5 bases and J by 4 bases, with 15 bases between. The germline V gene has CDR1 MNHEY and CDR2 SMNVEV (reference sequence). The DNA for the CDR3 is TGTGCCAGCAGTCTGACCCTGCGGCTATACAATGAGCAGTTCTTC. It translates to CASSLTLRLYNEQFF.

V is TRBV28 and J is TRBJ1-2; D gene ambiguous. Trimming took 4 bases from V and 0 from J, leaving 15 bases between them. Per the germline V gene, CDR1 is MDHEN and CDR2 is SYDVKM. The CDR3 runs 16 residues. CDR3 loop: CASSSRREPANYGYTF. CDR3 DNA sequence: TGTGCCAGCAGTTCGCGGAGGGAGCCCGCTAACTATGGCTACACCTTC.

This clone occurred once. The rearrangement links TRBV7-3 to TRBJ1-6; D remains ambiguous. The CDR3 covers 14 residues. V lost 3 bases and J lost 6, with 9 bases in between. Looked up from germline, CDR1 is SGHTA and CDR2 is FQGTGA. The CDR3 reads CASSFGGFNSPLHF. DNA for the CDR3: TGTGCCAGCAGCTTCGGAGGGTTTAATTCACCCCTCCACTTT.

The V and J genes are TRBV6-1 and TRBJ2-1; TRBD2 matches at 8 bases. CDR1 MNHNS and CDR2 SASEGT come from the germline V gene. The J segment lost 10 bases and the V segment lost 1 base, leaving 3 bases of the junction unmatched. The CDR3 spans 13 residues. This chain's CDR3 is CASSEVPGGEQFF. CDR3 DNA sequence: TGTGCCAGCAGTGAAGTCCCGGGAGGGGAGCAGTTCTTC.

The chain has TRBV4-3 and TRBJ2-3, with 15 bases fitting TRBD2. The junction had 0 bases not matched to a gene; V was cut back by 0 bases and J by 5 bases. The CDR3 totals 16 residues. In germline, CDR1 is LGHNA, CDR2 YSLEER. The CDR3: CASSQEGLAGGDTQYF. The CDR3 DNA reads as TGCGCCAGCAGCCAAGAGGGACTAGCGGGAGGAGATACGCAGTATTTT.

The chain combines TRBV7-9 with TRBJ2-5, with D hard to call. The CDR3 length is 14 residues. V lost 5 bases and J 2 bases, leaving 12 bases between the germline ends. Germline assignment: CDR1 SEHNR and CDR2 FQNEAQ (reference sequence). The CDR3 reads CASSTPGGQETQYF. CDR3 nucleotide sequence: TGTGCCAGCAGCACTCCGGGTGGACAAGAGACCCAGTACTTC. The variable domain in full, with the rest retrieved from reference TRBV7-9 and TRBJ2-5, is DTGVSQNPRHKITKRGQNVTFRCDPISEHNRLYWYRQTLGQGPEFLTYFQNEAQLEKSRLLSDRFSAERPKGSFSTLEIQRTEQGDSAMYLCASSTPGGQETQYFGPGTRLLVL.

Only one count was recorded for this clone. V is TRBV5-1 and J is TRBJ2-7; TRBD1 is a possible D gene (7 bases). With 0 bases removed from V and 6 bases from J, the gap between germline ends came to 16 bases. The CDR3 has 15 amino acids. Germline V gene data show CDR1 as SGHRS and CDR2 as YFSETQ. The CDR3: CASSLVGRDSPEQYF. CDR3 DNA sequence: TGCGCCAGCAGCTTGGTGGGGCGGGACAGCCCCGAGCAGTACTTC. The complete variable domain, with remaining parts taken from reference TRBV5-1 and TRBJ2-7, reads KAGVTQTPRYLIKTRGQQVTLSCSPISGHRSVSWYQQTPGQGLQFLFEYFSETQRNKGNFPGRFSGRQFSNSRSEMNVSTLELGDSALYLCASSLVGRDSPEQYFGPGTRLTVT.

The V and J genes are TRBV6-1 and TRBJ2-7; no reliable D call. Germline assignment: CDR1 MNHNS and CDR2 SASEGT. The CDR3 runs to 11 residues. The germline V and J ends were trimmed by 5 bases and 3 bases, with 5 bases remaining between them. The CDR3 DNA sequence: TGTGCCAGCAGTACCTACTACGAGCAGTACTTC. This codes for CASSTYYEQYF.

J is TRBJ2-1 and V is TRBV6-5, with 12 bases identical to TRBD1. Looked up from germline, CDR1 is MNHEY and CDR2 is SVGAGI. The CDR3 is 13 residues long. Trimming took 8 bases from V and 7 from J; bases not matched to a gene: 3. The CDR3 DNA follows: TGTGCCAGCGGGACAGGGGGCGGGAATGAGCAGTTCTTC. It translates to CASGTGGGNEQFF.

The rearrangement uses TRBV7-9 and TRBJ2-7; possibly TRBD2 for D (5 bases). Trimming stripped 6 bases from V and 0 bases from J, with 15 bases between. This CDR3 contains 15 residues. Germline loops: CDR1 SEHNR, CDR2 FQNEAQ (reference sequence). The CDR3 nucleotides are TGTGCCAGCAGTTATACGGGAAACAGCTCCTACGAGCAGTACTTC. It translates to CASSYTGNSSYEQYF.

This chain links TRBV28 with TRBJ2-5; a weak D match, TRBD1 (5 bases). The germline CDR1 and CDR2 sequences are MDHEN and SYDVKM. V gave up 6 bases and J gave up 1 base, with 12 bases separating them. This CDR3 comprises 14 residues. DNA for the CDR3: TGTGCCAGCAGCTCATTAGGGGTCCAAGAGACCCAGTACTTC. It encodes CASSSLGVQETQYF.

CDR3 region: CASSQSGEQFF. In DNA, the CDR3 is TGTGCCAGCAGCCAGTCGGGGGAGCAGTTCTTC. The rearrangement links TRBV14 to TRBJ2-1; D is possibly TRBD2 (5 bases). The CDR3 runs to 11 residues. Germline lookup yields CDR1 SGHDN and CDR2 FVKESK. V was trimmed by 3 bases and J by 10 bases, leaving 7 bases between them.

The chain carries TRBV9 and TRBJ2-7, with 8 nucleotides matching TRBD1. The trim removed 4 bases at V and 2 bases at J, leaving 8 bases unmatched. The CDR3 has 15 residues. The germline V gene encodes CDR1 SGDLS and CDR2 YYNGEE. The CDR3 sequence: CASSPGQGYTYEQYF. CDR3 DNA: TGTGCCAGCAGCCCAGGACAGGGATATACCTACGAGCAGTACTTC.

This clone has just one count. J is TRBJ2-1 and V is TRBV19; D may be TRBD1 (6 bases). Looked up from germline, CDR1 is LNHDA and CDR2 is SQIVND (reference sequence). V lost 7 bases to trimming and J lost 2 bases, with 18 bases between them. The CDR3 is 16 amino acids. The CDR3 sequence: CASTKYRDSPYNEQFF. The CDR3 bases are TGTGCCAGTACCAAATACAGGGATTCTCCCTACAATGAGCAGTTCTTC.

This clone appeared a single time. V is TRBV7-2 and J is TRBJ2-3, with D hard to call. The CDR3 contains 15 residues. V was trimmed by 3 bases and J by 2 bases, leaving 12 bases between them. CDR1 and CDR2 from the germline V gene are SGHTA and FQGNSA. CDR3 protein: CASSFATDNTDTQYF. The CDR3 nucleotides read TGTGCCAGCAGCTTTGCTACCGACAACACAGATACGCAGTATTTT.

The CDR3 DNA follows: TGTGCCAGTATACCCATCCTCGACAGGGCCTACAAGGCTGAAGGAGCTTTCTTT. Residues: CASIPILDRAYKAEGAFF. This chain uses TRBV19 with TRBJ1-1, with 7 nucleotides matching TRBD1. V gave up 7 bases and J gave up 10 bases; unmatched junction bases: 27. The CDR3 is made up of 18 amino acids. Germline assignment: CDR1 LNHDA and CDR2 SQIVND (reference sequence).

This chain connects TRBV5-6 to TRBJ2-2, with a weak D call TRBD2 (6 bases). CDR3 length equals 11 residues. Germline V gene data show CDR1 as SGHDT and CDR2 as YYEEEE. Trimming removed 7 bases at V and 8 bases at J, with 9 bases between. CDR3 nucleotides: TGTGCCAGCTTAGGAGGGGGGGAGCTGTTTTTT. It codes for CASLGGGELFF.